A single sample is the source of the 31 T cell receptor beta chains below, sequenced in a study of T-cell memory formation after mild COVID-19. TCRdb fed the 5' RACE reads into MiXCR, producing one record per CDR3 protein. The data hold 450,000 to 700,000 distinct CDR3 sequences, with roughly 18% observed a single time. The specimen sequenced was PBMCs or a T cell subset sorted from them (not recorded which). The receptors were gathered from an adult woman who had mild COVID-19 (a few samples of this study predate the infection). Cell type and time point are not known.

Only a few counts were recorded for this clonotype. This chain uses TRBV10-1 with TRBJ2-7, with D unresolved. Per germline, CDR1 WNHNN and CDR2 SYGVQD (reference sequence). The CDR3 is 11 residues long. Trimming shortened V by 8 bases and J by 3 bases, and 8 bases separated the two germline ends. CDR3 in amino acids: CASGYLYEQYF. The CDR3 DNA sequence: TGCGCCAGCGGCTATCTCTACGAGCAGTACTTC.

The rearrangement joins TRBV3-1 to TRBJ2-6; D may be TRBD1 (5 bases). CDR3 length: 15 amino acids. V lost 0 bases and J 2 bases, leaving 5 bases between the germline ends. CDR1 is LGHDT, CDR2 YNNKEL, per germline (reference sequence). The CDR3 protein is CASSQDRAGANVLTF. As DNA, the CDR3 is TGTGCCAGCAGCCAAGACAGGGCTGGGGCCAACGTCCTGACTTTC. The whole variable domain, filled in from reference TRBV3-1 and TRBJ2-6, reads DTAVSQTPKYLVTQMGNDKSIKCEQNLGHDTMYWYKQDSKKFLKIMFSYNNKELIINETVPNRFSPKSPDKAHLNLHINSLELGDSAVYFCASSQDRAGANVLTFGAGSRLTVL.

J is TRBJ2-3 and V is TRBV10-3, with 16 positions matching TRBD2. CDR3 length: 17 residues. The V segment lost 5 bases and the J segment 5 bases; nucleotides outside the gene matches: 7. Per the germline V gene, CDR1 is ENHRY and CDR2 is SYGVKD. The CDR3 nucleotides read TGTGCCATCAGTACCGGGACTAGCGGGGGGGCCGGAGATACGCAGTATTTT. Protein: CAISTGTSGGAGDTQYF.

The V gene is TRBV20-1, the J gene TRBJ2-5; D is ambiguous. From germline, CDR1 is DFQATT and CDR2 SNEGSKA (reference sequence). The CDR3 has 13 amino acids. Trimming pared 3 bases from V and 1 base from J, leaving 9 bases between. The CDR3 coding sequence is TGCAGTGCTAGCCGAGGTCTCCAAGAGACCCAGTACTTC. Translating it yields CSASRGLQETQYF.

The chain recombines TRBV12-3 or TRBV12-4 with TRBJ1-3; the D is unclear. The length of the CDR3 is 14 residues. With 6 bases removed from V and 4 bases from J, the gap between germline ends came to 13 bases. CDR3 DNA: TGTGCCAGCAGCACATGGGGTAAAGGAAACACCATATATTTT. Its protein is CASSTWGKGNTIYF.

In this sample, this clonotype turned up many times. The chain couples TRBV9 to TRBJ2-7, with 8 bases lining up with TRBD2. There are 16 residues in the CDR3. Germline V gives CDR1 SGDLS, CDR2 YYNGEE. V gave up 2 bases and J gave up 5 bases; unmatched junction bases: 12. The CDR3 loop is CASSVGGGNRINEQYF. The CDR3 nucleotides read TGTGCCAGCAGCGTCGGGGGGGGGAACCGTATCAACGAGCAGTACTTC.

This clonotype has at least ten counts. The rearrangement joins TRBV4-1 to TRBJ2-7; the D gene could be TRBD1 or TRBD2 (6 bases each). CDR1 and CDR2 (germline): MGHRA, YSYEKL. V lost 2 bases and J lost 10, with 21 bases in between. CDR3 length equals 15 residues. This CDR3 is CASSQLGTRDSGQYF. The DNA for the CDR3 is TGCGCCAGCAGCCAATTAGGGACACGGGACTCGGGACAGTACTTC.

The V gene is TRBV30, the J gene TRBJ2-5, with unresolved D. The CDR3 covers 13 residues. V was pared by 0 bases and J by 1 base, with 6 bases between. The germline CDR1 and CDR2 sequences are GTSNPN and SVGIG (reference sequence). The CDR3 coding sequence is TGTGCCTGGAGTGTACAACCCCAAGAGACCCAGTACTTC. It encodes CAWSVQPQETQYF.

This clonotype has just a few counts. The rearrangement uses TRBV29-1 and TRBJ2-5, with 8 bases lining up with TRBD2. The length of the CDR3 is 15 residues. V trimming: 5 bases; J trimming: 5 bases; junction bases outside the gene matches: 13. The germline gives CDR1 SQVTM, CDR2 ANQGSEA. CDR3 nucleotide sequence: TGCAGCGTTCCACGGGGGGGGCCGGTGGTTGAGACCCAGTACTTC. It is translated as CSVPRGGPVVETQYF.

This clonotype appeared a few times. J is TRBJ2-7 and V is TRBV18; possible D gene TRBD1, 6 bases. This CDR3 contains 16 residues. CDR1 is KGHSH and CDR2 is LQKENI in the germline V gene. Trimming shortened V by 2 bases and J by 0 bases, and 14 bases separated the two germline ends. The CDR3 nucleotides read TGTGCCAGCTCACCAGAGGGGGACCCGAGCTCCTACGAGCAGTACTTC. This sequence encodes CASSPEGDPSSYEQYF.

V usage is TRBV5-4 and J usage is TRBJ2-3; 10 bases match TRBD2. CDR3 length equals 18 residues. Trimming took 2 bases from V and 1 from J; bases not matched to a gene: 10. Germline V lookup: CDR1 SGHNT, CDR2 YYREEE (reference sequence). CDR3 region: CASSFLGLAGGRTDTQYF. CDR3 DNA sequence: TGTGCCAGCAGCTTTCTGGGCTTAGCGGGAGGCCGCACAGATACGCAGTATTTT.

The genes are TRBV24-1 and TRBJ1-1, with 7 bases lining up with TRBD1. CDR1 KGHDR and CDR2 SFDVKD come from the germline V gene. This CDR3 comprises 11 residues. Trimming removed 7 bases from V and 8 bases from J; junction bases left unmatched: 3. The CDR3 loop is CATREQGEAFF. CDR3 nucleotide sequence: TGTGCCACCAGAGAACAGGGGGAAGCTTTCTTT.

This clonotype was detected ten times or more. The rearrangement links TRBV5-1 to TRBJ2-5; D is possibly TRBD1 (6 bases). CDR1 SGHRS and CDR2 YFSETQ come from the germline V gene. Trimming took off 1 base at V and 2 bases at J, with 9 bases between the two ends. The CDR3 is made up of 14 amino acids. The CDR3 here is CASSLYGTQETQYF. The CDR3 bases are TGCGCCAGCAGCTTGTATGGGACACAAGAGACCCAGTACTTC.

This clonotype occurred a few times. The CDR3 region is CASSQGFGGGAYEQYF. The CDR3 nucleotides read TGTGCCAGCAGCCAAGGTTTCGGCGGGGGCGCCTACGAGCAGTACTTC. J is TRBJ2-7 and V is TRBV11-3, with a weak D call TRBD2 (7 bases). The germline CDR1 and CDR2 sequences are SGHNT and YENEEA. This CDR3 region has 16 residues. V gave up 5 bases and J gave up 2 bases, with 19 bases separating them.

This clonotype was observed a handful of times. The chain combines TRBV5-1 with TRBJ1-1; no clear D. CDR3 length: 13 residues. Germline loops: CDR1 SGHRS, CDR2 YFSETQ. Trimming took off 6 bases at V and 0 bases at J, with 9 bases between the two ends. As DNA, the CDR3 is TGCGCCAGCATCGACAACATGAACACTGAAGCTTTCTTT. It translates to CASIDNMNTEAFF.

This clonotype has a handful of counts. V usage is TRBV7-8 and J usage is TRBJ2-5; maybe TRBD1 (6 bases). Germline V gene sequence: CDR1 SGHVS, CDR2 FQNEAQ. The V gene lost 5 bases and the J gene lost 4 bases, with 14 bases spanning the gap. The length of the CDR3 is 14 residues. CDR3 protein: CASSHGDIGETQYF. The CDR3 nucleotides are TGTGCCAGCAGCCACGGGGACATCGGAGAGACCCAGTACTTC.

This clonotype was counted between two and nine times. This chain connects TRBV3-1 to TRBJ2-5; 10 positions agree with TRBD2. In germline, CDR1 is LGHDT, CDR2 YNNKEL (reference sequence). Trimming took 4 bases from V and 5 from J; bases not matched to a gene: 4. This CDR3 has 14 amino acids. Here the CDR3 reads CASSRSGGLETQYF. CDR3 nucleotides: TGTGCCAGCAGCCGTAGCGGGGGGTTGGAGACCCAGTACTTC.

The rearrangement uses TRBV3-1 and TRBJ1-2; TRBD1 matches at 8 bases. The V and J ends lost 0 bases and 4 bases, in that order; junction bases with no gene match: 10. CDR3 size: 17 residues. Germline CDR1 LGHDT, CDR2 YNNKEL (reference sequence). Here the CDR3 DNA reads TGTGCCAGCAGCCAAGAAGGTGTGGACAGGGAGGTCTATGGCTACACCTTC. This codes for CASSQEGVDREVYGYTF.

This sequence joins TRBV29-1 and TRBJ2-1; TRBD1 is a possible D gene (6 bases). Germline CDR1 and CDR2: SQVTM and ANQGSEA. CDR3 length: 12 amino acids. Trimming shortened V by 5 bases and J by 3 bases, and 8 bases separated the two germline ends. CDR3 amino acids: CSVRTDYNEQFF. In DNA, the CDR3 is TGCAGCGTTAGGACAGACTACAATGAGCAGTTCTTC.

This clonotype was detected many times. This chain links TRBV6-2 or TRBV6-3 with TRBJ2-3; TRBD1 matches at 10 bases. This CDR3 has 16 amino acids. J gave up 6 bases and V 5 bases, and 11 bases lay outside the gene matches. Germline V gene data show CDR1 as MNHEY and CDR2 as SVGEGT. In DNA, the CDR3 is TGTGCCAGCAGTCCATACCGGGACAGGGGCCGCGATACGCAGTATTTT. Translating gives CASSPYRDRGRDTQYF.

The J gene is TRBJ1-5, the V gene TRBV6-6; tentatively, D is TRBD1 (6 bases). With 4 bases removed from V and 3 bases from J, the gap between germline ends came to 13 bases. The germline CDR1 and CDR2 sequences are MNHNY and SVGAGI (reference sequence). The CDR3 has 15 residues. CDR3 sequence: CASSSKDSLNQPQHF. Written as DNA, the CDR3 is TGTGCCAGCAGTTCCAAGGACAGCCTCAATCAGCCCCAGCATTTT.

The chain carries TRBV20-1 and TRBJ2-5; weak D call: TRBD2 (5 bases). Germline assignment: CDR1 DFQATT and CDR2 SNEGSKA (reference sequence). Trimming left V 4 bases short and J 4 bases short, with 13 bases between. This CDR3 is built from 13 residues. CDR3 nucleotides: TGCAGTGCTAAGCGAGGAGGTAGAGAGACCCAGTACTTC. It specifies CSAKRGGRETQYF.

The chain recombines TRBV2 with TRBJ2-3, with D hard to call. The CDR3 length is 9 residues. The germline gives CDR1 SNHLY, CDR2 FYNNEI. The CDR3 is CALEDTQYF. The CDR3 DNA follows: TGTGCGCTAGAGGATACGCAGTATTTT.

This clonotype was picked up a small number of times. The chain recombines TRBV18 with TRBJ2-5; 8 nucleotides align to TRBD1. This CDR3 is built from 15 residues. Trimming removed 1 base from V and 5 bases from J; junction bases left unmatched: 6. Looked up from germline, CDR1 is KGHSH and CDR2 is LQKENI. The CDR3 DNA sequence: TGTGCCAGCTCACCACAGCCAGGGGGCGGCGAGACCCAGTACTTC. Translated, it gives CASSPQPGGGETQYF.

V usage is TRBV2 and J usage is TRBJ2-5, with D possibly matching TRBD1 (6 bases). Germline loops: CDR1 SNHLY, CDR2 FYNNEI. This CDR3 comprises 15 residues. The ends were cut back, 6 bases at V and 5 bases at J, with 19 bases in the middle. The CDR3 is CASRDWDTPGETQYF. DNA of the CDR3: TGTGCCAGCAGAGATTGGGACACGCCGGGGGAGACCCAGTACTTC.

This clonotype was seen more than once but under ten times. J is TRBJ2-7 and V is TRBV4-1; 7 bases map to TRBD1. CDR3 length equals 16 residues. J was trimmed by 2 bases and V by 0 bases; bases with no gene match: 7. Per germline, CDR1 MGHRA and CDR2 YSYEKL. The CDR3 loop is CASSQDPQGVPYEQYF. CDR3 DNA: TGCGCCAGCAGCCAAGATCCCCAGGGGGTTCCCTACGAGCAGTACTTC.

This clonotype was counted between two and nine times. V is TRBV18 and J is TRBJ2-7, with 7 bases identical to TRBD1. Trimming took 6 bases from V and 4 from J; bases not matched to a gene: 12. Germline V gene data show CDR1 as KGHSH and CDR2 as LQKENI. This CDR3 has 15 amino acids. The chain's CDR3 is CASSSADRPTYEQYF. The CDR3 DNA sequence: TGTGCCAGCTCGTCGGCGGACAGGCCGACTTACGAGCAGTACTTC.

In its sample, this clonotype was seen a few times. The junction departs from the called germline gene at one end, perhaps through a read error. The gene calls are TRBV10-3 and TRBJ1-3; D gene uncertain. Germline V gene sequence: CDR1 ENHRY, CDR2 SYGVKD. The CDR3 covers 13 residues. The CDR3 region has the DNA TGTGCCATCGGCGCAGACTCTAGAAACACCATATATTTT. Its translation is CAIGADSRNTIYF.

J is TRBJ2-1 and V is TRBV5-4; D remains unclear. This CDR3 contains 15 residues. V was clipped by 0 bases and J by 9 bases, with 16 bases between them. The V gene's germline CDR1 is SGHNT and CDR2 YYREEE (reference sequence). CDR3 sequence: CASSLVTATHSEQFF. The CDR3 bases are TGTGCCAGCAGCTTGGTAACCGCAACTCACAGTGAGCAGTTCTTC.

This clonotype was seen many times. The chain recombines TRBV5-1 with TRBJ2-2; D is unclear. Looked up from germline, CDR1 is SGHRS and CDR2 is YFSETQ. The V end was cut by 1 base, the J end by 5 bases, with 6 bases between. This CDR3 has 13 residues. CDR3 protein: CASSLRVTGELFF. CDR3 nucleotides: TGCGCCAGCAGCTTGAGAGTTACCGGGGAGCTGTTTTTT. The full variable domain, with the rest looked up from reference TRBV5-1 and TRBJ2-2, is KAGVTQTPRYLIKTRGQQVTLSCSPISGHRSVSWYQQTPGQGLQFLFEYFSETQRNKGNFPGRFSGRQFSNSRSEMNVSTLELGDSALYLCASSLRVTGELFFGEGSRLTVL.

This clonotype was detected only a few times. The rearrangement joins TRBV6-2 or TRBV6-3 to TRBJ2-1; D not certain. The CDR3 has 11 amino acids. Germline V gene sequence: CDR1 MNHEY, CDR2 SVGEGT. The V end was cut by 7 bases, the J end by 9 bases, with 10 bases between. CDR3 nucleotides: TGTGCCAGCAAATCTAGTTTTGAGCAGTTCTTC. Translation: CASKSSFEQFF.